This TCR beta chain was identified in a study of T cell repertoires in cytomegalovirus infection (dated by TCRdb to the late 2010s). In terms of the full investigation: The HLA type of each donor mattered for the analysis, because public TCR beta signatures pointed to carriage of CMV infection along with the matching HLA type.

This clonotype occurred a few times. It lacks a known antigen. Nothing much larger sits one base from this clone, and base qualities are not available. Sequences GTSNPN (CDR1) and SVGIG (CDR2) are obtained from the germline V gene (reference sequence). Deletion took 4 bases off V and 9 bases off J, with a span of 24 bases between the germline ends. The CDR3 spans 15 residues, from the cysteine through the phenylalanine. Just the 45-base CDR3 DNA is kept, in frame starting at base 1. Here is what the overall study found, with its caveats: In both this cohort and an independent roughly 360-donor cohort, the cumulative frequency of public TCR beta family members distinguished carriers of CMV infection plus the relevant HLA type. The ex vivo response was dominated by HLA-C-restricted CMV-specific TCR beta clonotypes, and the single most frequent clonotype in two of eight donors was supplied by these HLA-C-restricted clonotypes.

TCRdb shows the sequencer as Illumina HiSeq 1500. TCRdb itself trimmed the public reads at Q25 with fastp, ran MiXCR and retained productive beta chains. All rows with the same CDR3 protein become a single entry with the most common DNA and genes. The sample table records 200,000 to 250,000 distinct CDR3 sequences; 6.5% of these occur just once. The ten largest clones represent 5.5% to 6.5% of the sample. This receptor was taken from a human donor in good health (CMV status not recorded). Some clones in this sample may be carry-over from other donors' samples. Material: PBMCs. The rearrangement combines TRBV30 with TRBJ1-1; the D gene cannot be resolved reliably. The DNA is TGTGCCTGGACCACTCACGCCGGGAACCCTTTTAAAGCTTTCTTT. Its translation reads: CAWTTHAGNPFKAFF.